A single sample gave rise to the 10 T cell receptor beta chains below, sequenced in a study of T cells after yellow fever vaccination. TCRdb re-called the 5' RACE reads with MiXCR, one entry per CDR3 protein. The sample includes about 260,000 distinct CDR3 sequences, roughly 5.2% seen only once; the top ten take 2.5% to 4%. Sequenced here: CD4+ T cells sorted from PBMCs, sampled on the day of the yellow fever booster vaccination. The receptors originated from a man in his late teens or twenties who received the YFV17D yellow fever vaccine.

The table lists this clonotype with a few counts. The rearrangement joins TRBV6-2 or TRBV6-3 to TRBJ1-1; possible D gene TRBD1, 6 bases. CDR3 length: 14 amino acids. CDR1 and CDR2 from the germline V gene are MNHEY and SVGEGT. Trimming shortened V by 5 bases and J by 3 bases, and 13 bases separated the two germline ends. The CDR3 nucleotides read TGTGCCAGCAGTGAACAGGGTGGATACACTGAAGCTTTCTTT. It yields the protein CASSEQGGYTEAFF.

At least ten counts were recorded for this clonotype. This chain joins TRBV7-2 and TRBJ2-7; 15 bases align to TRBD2. V was pared by 5 bases and J by 0 bases, with 14 bases of the junction left unmatched. This CDR3 has 20 amino acids. CDR1 SGHTA and CDR2 FQGNSA come from the germline V gene. This CDR3 reads CASSGLAGGRPSTASYEQYF. DNA for the CDR3: TGTGCCAGCAGCGGACTAGCGGGGGGGCGACCCTCTACCGCCTCCTACGAGCAGTACTTC.

This clonotype has only a few counts. The V and J genes are TRBV3-1 and TRBJ2-3; D is ambiguous. The CDR3 totals 14 residues. The germline V and J ends were trimmed by 2 bases and 5 bases, with 11 bases remaining between them. The germline V gene encodes CDR1 LGHDT and CDR2 YNNKEL (reference sequence). For the CDR3, the DNA is TGTGCCAGCAGCCAATCTGGTGGTAAAGATACGCAGTATTTT. As protein: CASSQSGGKDTQYF.

This clonotype has more than one count but fewer than ten. J is TRBJ1-2 and V is TRBV4-2; 10 bases fit TRBD1. V shed 0 bases, J shed 8 bases, and the junction held 6 bases outside the gene matches. This CDR3 contains 15 residues. Germline V CDR1 and CDR2: LGHNA, YNFKEQ. The CDR3 reads CASSQDGDRGFGYTF. The CDR3 DNA is TGTGCCAGCAGCCAAGATGGGGACAGGGGTTTCGGCTACACCTTC.

The rearrangement joins TRBV5-1 to TRBJ2-3, with TRBD2 matching over 11 bases. CDR1 is SGHRS, CDR2 YFSETQ, per germline. V shed 0 bases, J shed 4 bases, and the junction held 4 bases outside the gene matches. CDR3 size: 16 residues. This chain's CDR3 is CASSLVLAGGADTQYF. For the CDR3, the DNA is TGCGCCAGCAGCTTGGTCCTAGCGGGGGGAGCAGATACGCAGTATTTT.

In its sample, this clonotype was seen many times. The J gene is TRBJ2-3, the V gene TRBV15; D unresolved. The CDR3 consists of 14 residues. The germline CDR1 and CDR2 sequences are LNHNV and YYDKDF (reference sequence). V shed 1 base and J shed 2 bases, with 7 bases lying between them. The CDR3 DNA reads as TGTGCCACCAGCAGAGTGGGGAACACAGATACGCAGTATTTT. This sequence encodes CATSRVGNTDTQYF.

The J gene is TRBJ2-5, the V gene TRBV18; D uncertain. In germline, CDR1 is KGHSH, CDR2 LQKENI. Trimming took off 1 base at V and 5 bases at J, with 11 bases between the two ends. CDR3 length: 14 residues. The DNA of the CDR3 is TGTGCCAGCTCACCACTCTCCCACGCGGAGACCCAGTACTTC. Protein product: CASSPLSHAETQYF.

V gene TRBV12-3 or TRBV12-4 combines with J gene TRBJ2-1; 9 bases match TRBD1. Trimming removed 4 bases from V and 4 bases from J; junction bases left unmatched: 5. CDR3 length equals 15 residues. The CDR3 loop is CASSSGQGTYNEQFF. DNA of the CDR3: TGTGCCAGCAGTTCGGGACAGGGCACATACAATGAGCAGTTCTTC.

This clonotype showed up just a few times. The chain recombines TRBV15 with TRBJ2-7; 7 nucleotides match TRBD1. With V trimmed by 3 bases and J by 0 bases, 5 bases remained unmatched. The CDR3 has 15 residues. Germline-derived CDR1 and CDR2 are LNHNV and YYDKDF (reference sequence). The CDR3 spells CATSSGTASSYEQYV. Written as DNA, the CDR3 is TGTGCCACCAGCAGCGGGACAGCCAGCTCCTACGAGCAGTACGTC.

This chain links TRBV11-2 with TRBJ2-2; the match to TRBD2 covers 15 bases. The CDR3 has 18 amino acids. CDR1 is SGHAT and CDR2 is FQNNGV in the germline V gene. V was pared by 6 bases and J by 3 bases, with 8 bases of the junction left unmatched. The CDR3 nucleotides read TGTGCCAGCAGTTCAGGACTAGCGGGGGGGCCTGACACCGGGGAGCTGTTTTTT. It yields the protein CASSSGLAGGPDTGELFF.